This T cell receptor beta chain was sequenced for a study of blood T cell repertoires in COVID-19. Study-wide context: Collection of acute and convalescent COVID-19 samples took place in the United States, Italy and Spain. The cDNA or gDNA used as material had been derived from T cells, B-cell-depleted T cells, or PBMCs.

CDR1 is SGHDT, CDR2 YYEEEE, per germline. This CDR3 comprises 15 residues. V lost 2 bases, J lost 3 bases, and 14 bases lay in between. As processed by the authors: It was from reference gene primer amplification that nucleated cell counts were estimated. The table came from immunoSEQ multiplex PCR; TCRdb's copy has only in-frame clones and leaves some out. V and J calls and clone size are as listed in that table; D and trimming were resolved from the DNA. This repertoire shows under 80,000 clones, 70% to 90% found once; its top ten account for around 3.9%. This clone was detected once. Sequencing used peripheral blood. The sequence was collected from a man between 65 and 80 years old with active COVID-19. The rearrangement uses TRBV5-6 and TRBJ2-5; D is possibly TRBD2 (5 bases). CDR3 nucleotide sequence: TGTGCCAGCAGCTTCCCGGCTAGCCCCAAAGAGACCCAGTACTTC. Translating it yields CASSFPASPKETQYF.